These 21 T cell receptor beta chains came from one sample sequenced in a study of identical twins. One entry per CDR3 protein results from TCRdb running MiXCR on the 5' RACE reads. This sample yields approximately 600,000 distinct CDR3 sequences, of which roughly 6.6% are seen a single time; over 1.5% belongs to the top ten. The sample also formed part of further work on yellow fever vaccine responses in identical twins.

Sequenced input: PBMCs. Receptor source: a woman aged 18-35 years in good health.

This clonotype has only a few counts. The V call is TRBV20-1, the J call TRBJ2-1, with 7 bases fitting TRBD2. CDR1 and CDR2 from the germline V gene are DFQATT and SNEGSKA (reference sequence). With V trimmed by 6 bases and J by 8 bases, 7 bases remained unmatched. The CDR3 runs to 12 residues. CDR3 nucleotide sequence: TGCAGTGCCCCGGGGAGGGGCGATGAGCAGTTCTTC. Translated: CSAPGRGDEQFF.

This clonotype came up many times. This chain joins TRBV7-8 and TRBJ1-1; maybe TRBD1 (5 bases). The germline V gene has CDR1 SGHVS and CDR2 FQNEAQ. The CDR3 sequence is 14 residues long. Trimming removed 5 bases at V and 1 base at J, with 11 bases between. The CDR3 DNA sequence: TGTGCCAGCAGCGCTGGACATTCGAACACTGAAGCTTTCTTT. This translates into CASSAGHSNTEAFF.

The V gene is TRBV28, the J gene TRBJ2-7, with D possibly being TRBD2 (5 bases). Germline values: CDR1 MDHEN, CDR2 SYDVKM. V lost 4 bases to trimming and J lost 6 bases, with 19 bases between them. CDR3 length equals 15 residues. The DNA for the CDR3 is TGTGCCAGCAGTTCAGACGGGGTGTTTTCTGGCGAGCAGTACGTC. Amino acid sequence: CASSSDGVFSGEQYV.

The J gene is TRBJ2-7, the V gene TRBV11-2; D is uncertain. Germline-derived CDR1 and CDR2 are SGHAT and FQNNGV. This CDR3 has 13 amino acids. V lost 5 bases and J 4 bases, leaving 12 bases between the germline ends. The CDR3: CASSPRPLYEQYV. The CDR3 coding sequence is TGTGCCAGCAGCCCCCGACCTTTATACGAGCAGTACGTC.

This clonotype was recorded many times. This sequence joins TRBV6-4 and TRBJ1-2; D ambiguous. V lost 0 bases to trimming and J lost 5 bases, with 13 bases between them. This CDR3 is built from 15 residues. Germline V gives CDR1 MRHNA, CDR2 SNTAGT. CDR3 sequence (DNA): TGTGCCAGCAGTGACTCCACCGACACGGGTTATGGCTACACCTTC. Translating it yields CASSDSTDTGYGYTF.

This clonotype was observed at least ten times. The rearrangement joins TRBV2 to TRBJ2-2; 7 bases align to TRBD2. V shed 8 bases, J shed 6 bases, and the junction held 6 bases outside the gene matches. Germline V gene sequence: CDR1 SNHLY, CDR2 FYNNEI. The CDR3 loop spans 13 amino acids. The CDR3 here is CASSARGAGELFF. The CDR3 DNA reads TGTGCCAGCTCTGCTCGGGGGGCCGGGGAGCTGTTTTTT.

This clonotype was counted at least ten times. This chain uses TRBV11-2 with TRBJ2-1, with a possible D match to TRBD1 (6 bases). The germline CDR1 and CDR2 sequences are SGHAT and FQNNGV. V was clipped by 1 base and J by 14 bases, with 12 bases between them. The CDR3 covers 12 residues. The CDR3 protein is CASSLVQGPKFF. Written as DNA, the CDR3 is TGTGCCAGCAGCTTAGTACAGGGTCCTAAGTTCTTC. The whole variable domain, filled in from reference TRBV11-2 and TRBJ2-1, reads EAGVAQSPRYKIIEKRQSVAFWCNPISGHATLYWYQQILGQGPKLLIQFQNNGVVDDSQLPKDRFSAERLKGVDSTLKIQPAKLEDSAVYLCASSLVQGPKFFGPGTRLTVL.

CDR3 in DNA: TGTGCCAGTACCCAGGAGGATAGGGGTGATACGCAGTATTTT. Translation gives CASTQEDRGDTQYF. The chain combines TRBV19 with TRBJ2-3, with D possibly called TRBD1 or TRBD2 (5 bases each). Per germline, CDR1 LNHDA and CDR2 SQIVND (reference sequence). Trimming removed 7 bases at V and 6 bases at J, with 17 bases between. This CDR3 comprises 14 residues.

This clonotype appeared many times. V and J are TRBV7-2 and TRBJ1-5, with 9 positions matching TRBD1. The CDR3 totals 16 residues. Trimming cost V 1 base and J 6 bases; bases outside gene matches: 7. CDR1 and CDR2 from the germline V gene are SGHTA and FQGNSA. The DNA of the CDR3 is TGTGCCAGCAGCTTAGGTAGACAGGGGGGTAGTCAGCCCCAGCATTTT. Translation gives CASSLGRQGGSQPQHF.

The chain recombines TRBV27 with TRBJ2-1; D is undetermined. The germline V gene encodes CDR1 MNHEY and CDR2 SMNVEV (reference sequence). The CDR3 runs 15 residues. V was clipped by 8 bases and J by 0 bases, with 14 bases between them. The DNA for the CDR3 is TGTGCCAGCTCTCCGTTCGTGAGCTCCTACAATGAGCAGTTCTTC. Translated: CASSPFVSSYNEQFF.

This chain links TRBV6-1 with TRBJ2-2; tentative D call: TRBD1 (6 bases). Germline V gene sequence: CDR1 MNHNS, CDR2 SASEGT. This CDR3 contains 17 residues. The V end lost 6 bases, the J end lost 2 bases, and 19 bases lay between the germline ends. For the CDR3, the DNA is TGTGCCAGCAGCCGATCTGCCCGGGACACTAACACCGGGGAGCTGTTTTTT. Translated: CASSRSARDTNTGELFF.

The chain joins TRBV10-2 to TRBJ2-1; a possible D gene is TRBD2 (5 bases). V gave up 5 bases and J gave up 4 bases, with 18 bases separating them. The CDR3 has 16 amino acids. The germline V gene encodes CDR1 WSHSY and CDR2 SAAADI. The CDR3 is CASSSPGLLGYNEQFF. CDR3 nucleotides: TGCGCCAGCAGTTCCCCCGGACTCCTCGGATACAATGAGCAGTTCTTC.

The CDR3 sequence is CASSFGGGWPQHF. DNA of the CDR3: TGTGCCAGCAGTTTCGGTGGTGGCTGGCCCCAGCATTTT. V usage is TRBV27 and J usage is TRBJ1-5; D not resolved. This CDR3 contains 13 residues. Deletions cut 3 bases from V and 9 bases from J, with 12 bases between. Germline lookup yields CDR1 MNHEY and CDR2 SMNVEV (reference sequence).

This chain connects TRBV27 to TRBJ2-1, with 7 positions matching TRBD1. The CDR3 extends over 16 amino acids. The V gene end was trimmed by 4 bases and the J gene end by 0 bases; junction bases not matched to a gene: 6. Per the germline V gene, CDR1 is MNHEY and CDR2 is SMNVEV (reference sequence). In DNA, the CDR3 is TGTGCCAGCAGTTCTACAGGGGAAAGCTCCTACAATGAGCAGTTCTTC. It encodes CASSSTGESSYNEQFF.

The rearrangement joins TRBV12-3 or TRBV12-4 to TRBJ1-3; weak D call: TRBD1 (5 bases). Trimming stripped 7 bases from V and 4 bases from J, with 14 bases between. The CDR3 consists of 14 residues. The DNA of the CDR3 is TGTGCCAGCACCTGGGGACGCAAAGGAAACACCATATATTTT. Translating gives CASTWGRKGNTIYF.

This clonotype showed up just a few times. The rearrangement joins TRBV6-1 to TRBJ1-2; D gene unclear. V gave up 6 bases and J gave up 0 bases, with 2 bases separating them. This CDR3 is built from 11 residues. The V gene's germline CDR1 is MNHNS and CDR2 SASEGT. The DNA for the CDR3 is TGTGCCAGCAGGCCTAACTATGGCTACACCTTC. Protein product: CASRPNYGYTF.

The chain recombines TRBV20-1 with TRBJ2-2; D is tentatively TRBD1 or TRBD2 (6 bases each). The CDR3 consists of 14 residues. The ends were cut back, 5 bases at V and 2 bases at J, with 12 bases in the middle. CDR1 is DFQATT and CDR2 is SNEGSKA in the germline V gene (reference sequence). The CDR3 reads CSARPGGNTGELFF. The CDR3 DNA reads as TGCAGTGCTCGGCCCGGGGGCAACACCGGGGAGCTGTTTTTT.

At least ten counts were recorded for this clonotype. This chain uses TRBV5-1 with TRBJ1-1; D gene unclear. This CDR3 is 16 amino acids long. The V end was cut by 1 base, the J end by 5 bases, with 18 bases between. Per germline, CDR1 SGHRS and CDR2 YFSETQ. The CDR3 reads CASSLSAEVLGTEAFF. The CDR3 DNA sequence: TGCGCCAGCAGCTTGAGTGCGGAGGTCCTTGGGACTGAAGCTTTCTTT.

This clonotype was counted only a few times. This chain uses TRBV7-6 with TRBJ1-2; D is undetermined. The CDR3 extends over 17 amino acids. Trimming removed 0 bases from V and 0 bases from J, with 14 bases in between. Germline V lookup: CDR1 SGHVS, CDR2 FNYEAQ. The CDR3 protein is CASSLAVAGTSNYGYTF. CDR3 DNA: TGTGCCAGCAGCTTAGCGGTGGCAGGAACTTCTAACTATGGCTACACCTTC.

CDR3 sequence (DNA): TGTGCCAGCAGTGGGGACAGGGGTCTTGTCACCGGGGAGCTGTTTTTT. Its protein is CASSGDRGLVTGELFF. This chain links TRBV28 with TRBJ2-2; 10 nucleotides agree with TRBD1. The V segment lost 5 bases and the J segment 4 bases; nucleotides outside the gene matches: 7. From germline, CDR1 is MDHEN and CDR2 SYDVKM. The CDR3 is made up of 16 amino acids.

This clonotype was seen repeatedly, ten times or more. The chain has TRBV3-1 and TRBJ2-3; the D gene could be TRBD1 or TRBD2 (5 bases each). Per the germline V gene, CDR1 is LGHDT and CDR2 is YNNKEL (reference sequence). The CDR3 length is 14 residues. Trimming pared 7 bases from V and 4 bases from J, leaving 15 bases between. CDR3: CASNSEGTADTQYF. The CDR3 DNA reads as TGTGCCAGCAACAGTGAGGGGACGGCAGATACGCAGTATTTT.